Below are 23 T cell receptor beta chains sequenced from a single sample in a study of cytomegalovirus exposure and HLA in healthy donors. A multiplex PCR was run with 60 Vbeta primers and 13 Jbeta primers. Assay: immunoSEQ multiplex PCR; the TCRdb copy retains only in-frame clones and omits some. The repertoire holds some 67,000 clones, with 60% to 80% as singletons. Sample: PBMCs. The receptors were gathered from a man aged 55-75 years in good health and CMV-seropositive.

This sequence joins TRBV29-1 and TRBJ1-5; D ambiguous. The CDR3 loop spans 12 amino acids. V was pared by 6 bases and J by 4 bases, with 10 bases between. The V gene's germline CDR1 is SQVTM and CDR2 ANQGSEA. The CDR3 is CSVATSNQPQHF. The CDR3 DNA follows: TGCAGCGTGGCAACAAGTAATCAGCCCCAGCATTTT.

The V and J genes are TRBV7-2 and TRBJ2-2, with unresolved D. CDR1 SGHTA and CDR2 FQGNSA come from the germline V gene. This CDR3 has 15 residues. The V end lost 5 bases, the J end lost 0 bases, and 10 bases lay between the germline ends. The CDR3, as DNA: TGTGCCAGCAGCCTACTCCAGGCGAACACCGGGGAGCTGTTTTTT. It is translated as CASSLLQANTGELFF.

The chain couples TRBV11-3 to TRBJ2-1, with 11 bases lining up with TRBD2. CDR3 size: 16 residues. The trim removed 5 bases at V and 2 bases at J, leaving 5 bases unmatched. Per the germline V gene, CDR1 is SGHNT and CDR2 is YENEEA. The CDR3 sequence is CASSVSSGRAYNEQFF. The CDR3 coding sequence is TGTGCCAGCAGCGTAAGTAGCGGGAGGGCCTACAATGAGCAGTTCTTC.

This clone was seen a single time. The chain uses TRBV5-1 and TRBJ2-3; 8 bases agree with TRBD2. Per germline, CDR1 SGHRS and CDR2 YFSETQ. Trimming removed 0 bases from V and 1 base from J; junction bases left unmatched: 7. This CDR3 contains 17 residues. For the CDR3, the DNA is TGCGCCAGCAGCTTGGTGGGTAGCGGGGCTGGCACAGATACGCAGTATTTT. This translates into CASSLVGSGAGTDTQYF.

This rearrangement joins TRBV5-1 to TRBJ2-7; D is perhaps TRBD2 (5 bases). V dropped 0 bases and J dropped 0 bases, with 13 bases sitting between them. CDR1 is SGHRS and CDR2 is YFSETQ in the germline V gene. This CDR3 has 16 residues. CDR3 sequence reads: CASSLVRRKSSYEQYF. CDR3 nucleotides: TGCGCCAGCAGCTTGGTAAGGAGGAAGAGCTCCTACGAGCAGTACTTC.

The CDR3 DNA reads TGTGCCAGCAGTGTTCCCGGACACACCCAAGCCAAAAACATTCAGTACTTC. Encoded protein: CASSVPGHTQAKNIQYF. The chain joins TRBV6-4 to TRBJ2-4; a weak D match, TRBD1 (5 bases). CDR1 MRHNA and CDR2 SNTAGT come from the germline V gene. The CDR3 runs 17 residues. V dropped 4 bases and J dropped 0 bases, with 16 bases sitting between them.

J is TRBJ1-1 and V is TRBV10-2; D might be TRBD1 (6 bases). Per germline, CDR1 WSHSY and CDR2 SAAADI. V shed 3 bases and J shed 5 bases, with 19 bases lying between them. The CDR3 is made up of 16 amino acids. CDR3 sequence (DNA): TGCGCCAGCAGTGATACGGCAGGGGCGTTGGGAACTGAAGCTTTCTTT. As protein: CASSDTAGALGTEAFF.

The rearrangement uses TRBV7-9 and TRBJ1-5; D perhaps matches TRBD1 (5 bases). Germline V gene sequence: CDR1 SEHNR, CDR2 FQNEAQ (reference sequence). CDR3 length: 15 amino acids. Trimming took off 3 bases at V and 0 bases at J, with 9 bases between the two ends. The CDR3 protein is CASSLTADSNQPQHF. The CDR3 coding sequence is TGTGCCAGCAGCTTGACAGCAGATAGCAATCAGCCCCAGCATTTT.

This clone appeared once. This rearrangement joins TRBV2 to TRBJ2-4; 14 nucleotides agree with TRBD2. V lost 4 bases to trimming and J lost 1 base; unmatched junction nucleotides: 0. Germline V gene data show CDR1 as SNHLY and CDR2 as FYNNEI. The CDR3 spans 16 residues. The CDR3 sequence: CASSGTSGGAKNIQYF. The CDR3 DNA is TGTGCCAGCAGTGGGACTAGCGGGGGGGCCAAAAACATTCAGTACTTC.

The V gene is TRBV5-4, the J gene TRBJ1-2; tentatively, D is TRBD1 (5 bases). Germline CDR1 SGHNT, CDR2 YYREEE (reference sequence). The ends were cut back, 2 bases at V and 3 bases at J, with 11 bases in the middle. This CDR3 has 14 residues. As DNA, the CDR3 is TGTGCCAGCAGCTTAGGGGATCGGGACTATGGCTACACCTTC. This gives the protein CASSLGDRDYGYTF.

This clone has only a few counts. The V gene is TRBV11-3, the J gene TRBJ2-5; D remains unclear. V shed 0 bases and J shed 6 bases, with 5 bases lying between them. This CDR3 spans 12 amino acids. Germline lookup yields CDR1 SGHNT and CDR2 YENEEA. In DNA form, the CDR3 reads TGTGCCAGCAGCTTAGAGGGCCAGACCCAGTACTTC. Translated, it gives CASSLEGQTQYF.

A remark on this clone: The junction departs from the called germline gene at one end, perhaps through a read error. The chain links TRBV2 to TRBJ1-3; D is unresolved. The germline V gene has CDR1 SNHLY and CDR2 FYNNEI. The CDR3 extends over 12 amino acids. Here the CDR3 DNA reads TGTGCCAGCAATACGGCGGGAAATACCATATATTTT. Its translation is CASNTAGNTIYF.

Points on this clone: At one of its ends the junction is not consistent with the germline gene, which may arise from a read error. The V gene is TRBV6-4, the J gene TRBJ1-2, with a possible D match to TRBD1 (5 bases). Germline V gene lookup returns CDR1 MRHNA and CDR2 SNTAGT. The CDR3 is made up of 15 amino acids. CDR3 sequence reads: CAGSVGEQAPYGYTF. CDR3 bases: TGTGCCGGCAGTGTCGGCGAACAGGCACCCTATGGCTACACCTTC.

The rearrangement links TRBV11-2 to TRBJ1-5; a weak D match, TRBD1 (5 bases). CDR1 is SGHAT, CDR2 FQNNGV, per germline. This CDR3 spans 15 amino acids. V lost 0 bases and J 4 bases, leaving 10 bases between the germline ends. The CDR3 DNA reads TGTGCCAGCAGCTTAGATCGGCGGGGGAATCAGCCCCAGCATTTT. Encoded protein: CASSLDRRGNQPQHF.

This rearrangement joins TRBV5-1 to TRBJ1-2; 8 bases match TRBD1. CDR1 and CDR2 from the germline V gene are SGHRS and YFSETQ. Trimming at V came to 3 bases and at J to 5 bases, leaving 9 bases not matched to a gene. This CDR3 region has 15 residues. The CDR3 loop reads CASSSHDRGGYGYTF. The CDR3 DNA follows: TGCGCCAGCAGCTCCCACGACAGGGGTGGGTATGGCTACACCTTC.

The CDR3 loop reads CASSSGQGAREQYF. The DNA for the CDR3 is TGTGCCAGCAGTTCGGGACAGGGGGCGCGGGAGCAGTACTTC. The V and J genes are TRBV6-6 and TRBJ2-5; 12 bases map to TRBD1. The CDR3 consists of 14 residues. Germline V lookup: CDR1 MNHNY, CDR2 SVGAGI (reference sequence). Trimming took 4 bases from V and 11 from J; bases not matched to a gene: 8.

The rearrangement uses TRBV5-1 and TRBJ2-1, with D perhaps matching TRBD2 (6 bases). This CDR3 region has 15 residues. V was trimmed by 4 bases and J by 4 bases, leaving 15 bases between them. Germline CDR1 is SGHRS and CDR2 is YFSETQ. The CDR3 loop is CASSVNPGLYNEQFF. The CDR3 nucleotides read TGCGCCAGCAGCGTTAATCCGGGACTGTACAATGAGCAGTTCTTC.

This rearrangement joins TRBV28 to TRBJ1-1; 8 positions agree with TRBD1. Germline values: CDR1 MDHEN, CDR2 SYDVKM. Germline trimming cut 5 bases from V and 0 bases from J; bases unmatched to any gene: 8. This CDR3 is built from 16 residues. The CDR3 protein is CASSDRDRMMNTEAFF. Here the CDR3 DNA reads TGTGCCAGCAGTGATCGGGACAGGATGATGAACACTGAAGCTTTCTTT.

The CDR3 DNA reads TGTGCCAGCAGTTCACCATCACAGGCGAACACTGAAGCTTTCTTT. Amino acids: CASSSPSQANTEAFF. The V gene is TRBV27, the J gene TRBJ1-1, with D possibly TRBD1 on 5 matching bases. Germline V gene lookup returns CDR1 MNHEY and CDR2 SMNVEV (reference sequence). Trimming removed 4 bases at V and 1 base at J, with 13 bases between. The CDR3 loop spans 15 amino acids.

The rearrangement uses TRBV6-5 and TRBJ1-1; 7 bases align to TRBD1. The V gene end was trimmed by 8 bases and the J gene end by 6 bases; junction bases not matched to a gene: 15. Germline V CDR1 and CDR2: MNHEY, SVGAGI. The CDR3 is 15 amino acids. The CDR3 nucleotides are TGTGCCAGCTCCAAGGGCAGGGGGACGTTCGCTGAAGCTTTCTTT. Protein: CASSKGRGTFAEAFF.

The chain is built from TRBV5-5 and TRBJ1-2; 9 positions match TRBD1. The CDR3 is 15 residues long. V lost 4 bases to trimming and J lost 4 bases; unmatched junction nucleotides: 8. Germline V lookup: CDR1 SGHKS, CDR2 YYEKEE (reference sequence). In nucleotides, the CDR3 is TGTGCCAGCAGCATGCCTACAGGGGGCTTCTATGGCTACACCTTC. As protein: CASSMPTGGFYGYTF. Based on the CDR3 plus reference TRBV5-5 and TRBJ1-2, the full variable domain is DAGVTQSPTHLIKTRGQQVTLRCSPISGHKSVSWYQQVLGQGPQFIFQYYEKEERGRGNFPDRFSARQFPNYSSELNVNALLLGDSALYLCASSMPTGGFYGYTFGSGTRLTVV.

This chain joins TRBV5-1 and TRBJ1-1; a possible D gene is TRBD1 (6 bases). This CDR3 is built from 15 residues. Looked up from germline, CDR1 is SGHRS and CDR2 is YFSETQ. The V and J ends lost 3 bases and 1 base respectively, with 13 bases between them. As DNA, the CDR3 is TGCGCCAGCAGCTGGGCCGGGACACGGAACACTGAAGCTTTCTTT. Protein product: CASSWAGTRNTEAFF.

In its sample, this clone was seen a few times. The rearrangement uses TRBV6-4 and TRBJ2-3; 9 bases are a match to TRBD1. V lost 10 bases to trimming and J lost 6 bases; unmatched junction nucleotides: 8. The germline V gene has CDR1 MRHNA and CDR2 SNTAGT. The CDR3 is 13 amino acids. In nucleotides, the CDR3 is TGTGCCACAGCTGGGACAGGGTTGGATACGCAGTATTTT. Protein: CATAGTGLDTQYF.